This TCR beta chain was profiled in a study of T cell clones after liver transplantation. This CDR3 is built from 15 residues. Germline CDR1 and CDR2: MDHEN and SYDVKM. V lost 3 bases and J 6 bases, leaving 17 bases between the germline ends. Sequencing was performed with immunoSEQ multiplex PCR; in TCRdb, only in-frame clones are kept and a portion is missing. The sample holds 53,000 or so clones, about 88% seen once. This receptor was obtained from a human donor who received a liver transplant. Sequencing used CD4+ T cells from blood, obtained before liver transplant. The J gene is TRBJ1-2, the V gene TRBV28; D remains ambiguous. The CDR3 DNA reads TGTGCCAGCAGTTTTTCTAGGATACGGGGAGATGGCTACACCTTC. Translated: CASSFSRIRGDGYTF.